Following are 4 T cell receptor beta chains from one sample sequenced in a study of graft-versus-host responses after intestinal transplantation. These receptors' targets are unknown. Profiled with immunoSEQ multiplex PCR; TCRdb holds only in-frame clones, not every one. The data show some 130,000 clones, with more than 80% seen just once and approximately 0.17% held by the top ten. The input for sequencing was unstimulated CD4+ T cells sorted from spleen or lymph node cells, taken before intestinal transplant. These receptors all stem from a human donor who received an intestinal transplant.

The rearrangement uses TRBV7-8 and TRBJ2-1; 8 bases fit TRBD1. The CDR3 totals 15 residues. Germline V gives CDR1 SGHVS, CDR2 FQNEAQ. The J segment lost 6 bases and the V segment lost 7 bases, leaving 11 bases of the junction unmatched. The CDR3 spells CASTQSGQDGNEQFF. As DNA, the CDR3 is TGTGCCAGCACCCAATCGGGACAGGATGGCAATGAGCAGTTCTTC.

The chain employs TRBV12-5 and TRBJ2-7; 8 bases are a match to TRBD2. Trimming cost V 7 bases and J 3 bases; bases outside gene matches: 5. The CDR3 contains 13 residues. The germline gives CDR1 LGHNT, CDR2 FRNRAP. For the CDR3, the DNA is TGTGCTAGTGCACTAGCGGAAGTCTACGAGCAGTACTTC. Protein product: CASALAEVYEQYF.

This sequence joins TRBV7-6 and TRBJ1-6, with D possibly TRBD1 on 5 matching bases. Trimming shortened V by 5 bases and J by 7 bases, and 9 bases separated the two germline ends. CDR3 length equals 13 residues. CDR1 SGHVS and CDR2 FNYEAQ come from the germline V gene. CDR3 sequence reads: CASSPRQNSPLHF. Written as DNA, the CDR3 is TGTGCCAGCAGCCCGAGACAGAATTCACCCCTCCACTTT.

The chain carries TRBV7-6 and TRBJ1-6; D is undetermined. CDR1 is SGHVS and CDR2 is FNYEAQ in the germline V gene. Trimming left V 1 base short and J 6 bases short, with 4 bases between. The CDR3 has 13 residues. The CDR3 is CASSLDPNSPLHF. In nucleotides, the CDR3 is TGTGCCAGCAGCTTAGATCCTAATTCACCCCTCCACTTT.